The rows below give T cell receptor beta chains drawn from one sample of a study of brain T cells in children with intractable seizures. Using immunoSEQ multiplex PCR, the repertoire was profiled, and TCRdb retains in-frame clones only, with some absent. The table has 300,000 to 400,000 clones, 93% seen once. The sample here was peripheral blood, taken more than 4 months after surgery. The source of these receptors is a boy in the first two years of life with tuberous sclerosis and intractable seizures. CDR3s include the opening cysteine and the closing phenylalanine or tryptophan. Fields, in order: D gene, clone size, V gene, J gene, CDR3 DNA, CDR3 protein. A D gene is named only where the DNA matches it firmly. Expanded clones are given a class, and other clones once, few, many or no size at all.

-	-	TRBV4-2	TRBJ2-3	-	CASSQEALAGVGAQIRSIF
TRBD2	-	TRBV9	TRBJ2-1	TGTGCCAGCAGCGTCCTAGCGGGGGAGCAGTTCTTC	CASSVLAGEQFF
TRBD1	-	TRBV5-6	TRBJ1-1	TGTGCCAGCAGCTTGGACAGGGGAAATGAAGCTTTCTTT	CASSLDRGNEAFF
-	-	TRBV18	TRBJ1-5	TGTGCCAGCTCACCTGGGGTGAATGGCAATCAGCCCCAGCATTTT	CASSPGVNGNQPQHF
-	-	TRBV2	TRBJ1-4	TGTGCCAGCAGTGCCCCCCAGGGTTGGGATGAAAAACTGTTTTTT	CASSAPQGWDEKLFF
TRBD1	once	TRBV7-8	TRBJ1-1	TGTGCCAGCAGCCTCGACAGGGTCCACGGAGCTTTCTTT	CASSLDRVHGAFF
-	-	TRBV19	TRBJ1-3	TGTGCCAGTAGTATCGGGCAGTTGTCTGGAAACACCATATATTTT	CASSIGQLSGNTIYF
TRBD2	-	TRBV18	TRBJ2-1	TGTGCCAGCTCCGCTCGAGGTAGCGGGAGATACAATGAGCAGTTCTTC	CASSARGSGRYNEQFF
-	-	TRBV5-1	TRBJ2-7	TGCGCCAGCAGCCCAAAGGGACCGTCCTACGAGCAGTACTTC	CASSPKGPSYEQYF
-	few	TRBV25-1	TRBJ1-5	TGTGCCAGCAGTGAATTCTGGCAGGGAAGACTCCAACTTCAGCCCCAGCATTTT	CASSEFWQGRLQLQPQHF
TRBD1	-	TRBV4-1	TRBJ1-6	TGCGCCAGCAGCCTCGGACAGGGGGAAATGAGTTCACCCCTCCACTTT	CASSLGQGEMSSPLHF
TRBD1	once	TRBV7-9	TRBJ2-2	TGTGCCAGCAGCTCGCGGGACAGGGGCACCGGGGAGCTGTTTTTT	CASSSRDRGTGELFF
-	-	TRBV7-9	TRBJ1-1	TGTGCCAGCAGCTTAGAGGGGAACACTGAAGCTTTCTTT	CASSLEGNTEAFF
-	-	TRBV6-5	TRBJ1-4	TGTGCCAGCAGTCCCGATTGGTACGAAAAACTGTTTTTT	CASSPDWYEKLFF
-	-	TRBV25-1	TRBJ2-3	TGTGCCAGCAGTGAACGAGGGACAGATACGCAGTATTTT	CASSERGTDTQYF
TRBD2	-	TRBV7-3	TRBJ2-2	TGTGCCAGCGGTTCCGGGACTAGCGGCGGGGCCGGGGAGCTGTTTTTT	CASGSGTSGGAGELFF
-	-	TRBV2	TRBJ1-5	TGTGCCAGCAGTGAACGGGTGGGGAGCAATCAGCCCCAGCATTTT	CASSERVGSNQPQHF